The next 18 T cell receptor beta chains were all read from a single sample in a study of PD-1 blockade in classical Hodgkin lymphoma. Relapse was seen in all patients after autologous stem cell transplantation, and brentuximab vedotin exposure was variable. This table comes from immunoSEQ multiplex PCR, and its TCRdb copy is limited to in-frame clones, with some not included. The data show about 150,000 clones, about 81% seen once. The sample here was peripheral blood mononuclear cells (PBMCs), taken before the second cycle of nivolumab. The source is a human donor with classical Hodgkin lymphoma.

This clone showed up just a few times. V is TRBV6-5 and J is TRBJ2-2, with D perhaps matching TRBD1 (5 bases). Germline V CDR1 and CDR2: MNHEY, SVGAGI. The CDR3 is 14 residues long. Trimming left V 7 bases short and J 6 bases short, with 15 bases between. In DNA, the CDR3 is TGTGCCAGCACCGACAGCTACCTTGCCGGGGAGCTGTTTTTT. It encodes CASTDSYLAGELFF.

The table lists this clone with a count of one. This chain connects TRBV27 to TRBJ2-7, with TRBD2 matching 13 bases. Germline V gene lookup returns CDR1 MNHEY and CDR2 SMNVEV (reference sequence). J was trimmed by 3 bases and V by 5 bases; bases with no gene match: 10. CDR3 length equals 17 residues. The CDR3 here is CASSPRWTSGRHYEQYF. The DNA for the CDR3 is TGTGCCAGCAGTCCCCGATGGACTAGCGGGAGACACTACGAGCAGTACTTC.

CDR3 residues: CASSPLGQGHQPQHF. DNA of the CDR3: TGTGCCAGCTCACCACTAGGGCAGGGCCATCAGCCCCAGCATTTT. V usage is TRBV18 and J usage is TRBJ1-5, with D perhaps matching TRBD1 (5 bases). Germline lookup yields CDR1 KGHSH and CDR2 LQKENI. The CDR3 extends over 15 amino acids. V shed 1 base and J shed 5 bases, with 12 bases lying between them.

The J gene is TRBJ1-2, the V gene TRBV5-3; no firm D call. TRBV5-3 is sorted into the ORF group, with uncertain function. Trimming took 4 bases from V and 8 from J, leaving 6 bases between them. CDR3 length equals 10 residues. CDR3 loop: CARSIKGYTF. The CDR3 coding sequence is TGTGCCAGAAGCATCAAAGGCTACACCTTC.

This clone was observed a single time. The rearrangement links TRBV28 to TRBJ1-1; a weak D match, TRBD1 (6 bases). V was trimmed by 3 bases and J by 3 bases, leaving 14 bases between them. Germline lookup yields CDR1 MDHEN and CDR2 SYDVKM. The CDR3 runs to 15 residues. The CDR3 reads CASSFLTAGDTEAFF. Written as DNA, the CDR3 is TGTGCCAGCAGTTTTTTAACGGCAGGGGACACTGAAGCTTTCTTT. Full variable domain (remainder filled in from reference TRBV28 and TRBJ1-1): DVKVTQSSRYLVKRTGEKVFLECVQDMDHENMFWYRQDPGLGLRLIYFSYDVKMKEKGDIPEGYSVSREKKERFSLILESASTNQTSMYLCASSFLTAGDTEAFFGQGTRLTVV.

In nucleotides, the CDR3 is TGTGCCAGTAGTCCGGTCTACCTCTCCTACGAGCAGTACTTC. It is translated as CASSPVYLSYEQYF. The J gene is TRBJ2-7, the V gene TRBV19; D gene ambiguous. The V end was cut by 5 bases, the J end by 0 bases, with 11 bases between. Germline-derived CDR1 and CDR2 are LNHDA and SQIVND (reference sequence). The length of the CDR3 is 14 residues.

The chain carries TRBV6-1 and TRBJ1-4; 7 nucleotides align to TRBD1. CDR1 and CDR2 from the germline V gene are MNHNS and SASEGT. The ends lost 6 bases at V and 1 base at J; junction bases unmatched: 5. The length of the CDR3 is 15 residues. The CDR3 DNA is TGTGCCAGCAGGGACAGGCCTCTAACTAATGAAAAACTGTTTTTT. The encoded protein is CASRDRPLTNEKLFF.

V gene TRBV2 combines with J gene TRBJ1-1; unclear D gene. The CDR3 has 15 residues. V lost 2 bases to trimming and J lost 0 bases, with 10 bases between them. Germline CDR1 reads SNHLY; CDR2 reads FYNNEI. The CDR3 region is CASSELGPLNTEAFF. DNA for the CDR3: TGTGCCAGCAGTGAATTAGGGCCCCTGAACACTGAAGCTTTCTTT.

The sample holds a few counts of this clone. The chain links TRBV5-6 to TRBJ2-1; D unresolved. Trimming left V 0 bases short and J 5 bases short, with 9 bases between. Germline V CDR1 and CDR2: SGHDT, YYEEEE. The CDR3 totals 14 residues. CDR3 residues: CASSLGFVNNEQFF. The DNA of the CDR3 is TGTGCCAGCAGCTTGGGTTTCGTTAACAATGAGCAGTTCTTC.

This rearrangement joins TRBV10-3 to TRBJ1-4; D remains ambiguous. Germline lookup yields CDR1 ENHRY and CDR2 SYGVKD. CDR3 length: 15 amino acids. Trimming cost V 0 bases and J 5 bases, with 10 bases left between them. Written as DNA, the CDR3 is TGTGCCATCAGTGAGTCTCGCCGGGAAAATGAAAAACTGTTTTTT. This sequence encodes CAISESRRENEKLFF.

This chain connects TRBV29-1 to TRBJ1-1; the D is unclear. Germline V gene data show CDR1 as SQVTM and CDR2 as ANQGSEA. The V end lost 3 bases, the J end lost 4 bases, and 15 bases lay between the germline ends. The CDR3 is 14 amino acids. The CDR3 DNA sequence: TGCAGCGTTGACAGCGTGGGGTCGGGCACTGAAGCTTTCTTT. This sequence encodes CSVDSVGSGTEAFF. The full variable domain, its missing parts supplied by reference TRBV29-1 and TRBJ1-1, is SAVISQKPSRDICQRGTSLTIQCQVDSQVTMMFWYRQQPGQSLTLIATANQGSEATYESGFVIDKFPISRPNLTFSTLTVSNMSPEDSSIYLCSVDSVGSGTEAFFGQGTRLTVV.

The chain uses TRBV11-2 and TRBJ2-1; D call uncertain. V lost 2 bases and J lost 6, with 5 bases in between. The CDR3 runs 12 residues. CDR1 and CDR2 (germline): SGHAT, FQNNGV. CDR3 coding DNA: TGTGCCAGCAGCTTATATAGCAATGAGCAGTTCTTC. It encodes CASSLYSNEQFF.

Only a few counts were recorded for this clone. This sequence joins TRBV5-6 and TRBJ2-1, with a weak D call TRBD2 (5 bases). With 7 bases removed from V and 3 bases from J, the gap between germline ends came to 8 bases. The CDR3 is 12 residues long. The V gene's germline CDR1 is SGHDT and CDR2 YYEEEE. For the CDR3, the DNA is TGTGCCAGCTGGACTGGCTACAATGAGCAGTTCTTC. Translation gives CASWTGYNEQFF.

This sequence joins TRBV27 and TRBJ2-1; 7 bases align to TRBD2. V trimming: 3 bases; J trimming: 5 bases; junction bases outside the gene matches: 7. This CDR3 comprises 15 residues. In germline, CDR1 is MNHEY, CDR2 SMNVEV (reference sequence). Here the CDR3 reads CASSLGGSWNNEQFF. CDR3 nucleotide sequence: TGTGCCAGCAGTTTGGGAGGGAGTTGGAACAATGAGCAGTTCTTC.

This sequence joins TRBV19 and TRBJ1-2; D remains ambiguous. The length of the CDR3 is 13 residues. V lost 6 bases to trimming and J lost 6 bases, with 14 bases between them. Germline CDR1 is LNHDA and CDR2 is SQIVND (reference sequence). The CDR3 protein is CASSDWNHNGYTF. CDR3 coding DNA: TGTGCCAGTAGCGACTGGAATCACAATGGCTACACCTTC.

The V gene is TRBV9, the J gene TRBJ2-3; D unclear. CDR1 SGDLS and CDR2 YYNGEE come from the germline V gene. The CDR3 consists of 16 residues. V was shortened by 0 bases and J by 4 bases, with 15 bases between the two germline ends. CDR3 coding DNA: TGTGCCAGCAGCGTAGTGTCTGCGGAGCCCCCAGATACGCAGTATTTT. It is translated as CASSVVSAEPPDTQYF.

The rearrangement uses TRBV7-8 and TRBJ1-2; 7 bases are shared with TRBD1. The ends lost 7 bases at V and 3 bases at J; junction bases unmatched: 2. Looked up from germline, CDR1 is SGHVS and CDR2 is FQNEAQ. This CDR3 region has 12 residues. CDR3 amino acids: CASTGTDYGYTF. In nucleotides, the CDR3 is TGTGCCAGCACCGGGACAGACTATGGCTACACCTTC.

This clone appeared once. V and J are TRBV9 and TRBJ2-1, with 7 bases aligning to TRBD2. V gave up 1 base and J gave up 9 bases; unmatched junction bases: 7. CDR1 is SGDLS, CDR2 YYNGEE, per germline. The CDR3 runs to 14 residues. The CDR3 is CASSVLGEGTEQFF. In DNA, the CDR3 is TGTGCCAGCAGCGTATTGGGGGAGGGGACTGAGCAGTTCTTC.